The 27 T cell receptor beta chains below were found in one sample sequenced in a study of cytomegalovirus exposure and HLA in healthy donors. Amplification used 60 Vbeta primers and 13 Jbeta primers. This table comes from immunoSEQ multiplex PCR, and its TCRdb copy is limited to in-frame clones, with some not included. The sample has around 180,000 clones, 60% to 80% seen once; the top ten hold more than 2%. Sequencing was carried out using PBMCs. Receptors originate from a man in his sixties in good health and CMV-seronegative.

This clone was recorded once. This chain links TRBV11-2 with TRBJ2-7; 9 positions agree with TRBD1. The CDR3 covers 16 residues. CDR1 is SGHAT and CDR2 is FQNNGV in the germline V gene. The J segment lost 1 base and the V segment lost 5 bases, leaving 9 bases of the junction unmatched. The CDR3 sequence: CASSPLGTGSSYEQYF. In DNA form, the CDR3 reads TGTGCCAGCAGCCCCCTCGGGACAGGGTCATCCTACGAGCAGTACTTC.

The CDR3 reads CASSINNEQFF. The CDR3 coding sequence is TGTGCCAGCTCAATTAACAATGAGCAGTTCTTC. This chain uses TRBV18 with TRBJ2-1; D is unresolved. Trimming pared 5 bases from V and 5 bases from J, leaving 4 bases between. The CDR3 is 11 amino acids. The germline gives CDR1 KGHSH, CDR2 LQKENI.

CDR3 bases: TGTGCCAGCACCGAGACAGGGGTGAACACTGAAGCTTTCTTT. Residues: CASTETGVNTEAFF. The chain links TRBV2 to TRBJ1-1, with 8 bases that match TRBD1. Germline loops: CDR1 SNHLY, CDR2 FYNNEI. V dropped 7 bases and J dropped 0; count of bases not matched to a gene: 4. This CDR3 has 14 residues.

The DNA of the CDR3 is TGTGCCAGCAGCGTAGGGCTAGCCGGAAAGGACGAGCAGTACTTC. Its protein product is CASSVGLAGKDEQYF. This sequence joins TRBV9 and TRBJ2-7, with D tentatively TRBD2 (5 bases). This CDR3 has 15 residues. Germline CDR1 and CDR2: SGDLS and YYNGEE. With 0 bases removed from V and 5 bases from J, the gap between germline ends came to 15 bases. The whole variable domain, filled in from reference TRBV9 and TRBJ2-7, reads DSGVTQTPKHLITATGQRVTLRCSPRSGDLSVYWYQQSLDQGLQFLIQYYNGEERAKGNILERFSAQQFPDLHSELNLSSLELGDSALYFCASSVGLAGKDEQYFGPGTRLTVT.

The rearrangement joins TRBV7-8 to TRBJ2-7, with 9 bases identical to TRBD2. The CDR3 has 15 residues. Trimming cost V 5 bases and J 1 base; bases outside gene matches: 6. CDR1 and CDR2 from the germline V gene are SGHVS and FQNEAQ. CDR3 nucleotides: TGTGCCAGCAGCCTCATAGCGGGAGAATCCTACGAGCAGTACTTC. This sequence encodes CASSLIAGESYEQYF.

In nucleotides, the CDR3 is TGCGCCAGCAGTCAGTCCGGGGCTAGCGGGGAAACAGATACGCAGTATTTT. This gives the protein CASSQSGASGETDTQYF. The chain is built from TRBV4-1 and TRBJ2-3; 9 bases align to TRBD2. CDR1 and CDR2 (germline): MGHRA, YSYEKL. The CDR3 spans 17 residues. The junction had 13 bases not matched to a gene; V was cut back by 6 bases and J by 3 bases.

This chain joins TRBV7-8 and TRBJ2-1; 11 bases fit TRBD2. The CDR3 totals 13 residues. The germline CDR1 and CDR2 sequences are SGHVS and FQNEAQ. Unmatched junction bases numbered 6, after V lost 7 bases and J lost 10 bases. CDR3 region: CASISGRAWEQFF. As DNA, the CDR3 is TGTGCCAGCATTAGCGGGAGGGCCTGGGAGCAGTTCTTC.

Only a few counts were recorded for this clone. The rearrangement uses TRBV6-1 and TRBJ1-5; 10 nucleotides align to TRBD1. This CDR3 comprises 13 residues. Germline assignment: CDR1 MNHNS and CDR2 SASEGT. V trimming: 6 bases; J trimming: 11 bases; junction bases outside the gene matches: 7. CDR3 in amino acids: CASRGTGEIAQHF. CDR3 DNA sequence: TGTGCCAGCAGGGGGACAGGGGAAATTGCCCAGCATTTT.

The chain carries TRBV5-8 and TRBJ2-2; a weak D match, TRBD1 (7 bases). The germline CDR1 and CDR2 sequences are SGHTS and YDEGEE. This CDR3 is built from 17 residues. Trimming took 2 bases from V and 6 from J, leaving 20 bases between them. The DNA for the CDR3 is TGTGCCAGCAGCTTTTTACCGAGACAGGGACTCCCCGGGGAGCTGTTTTTT. Protein sequence: CASSFLPRQGLPGELFF.

The J gene is TRBJ1-5, the V gene TRBV15; D is perhaps TRBD1 (5 bases). V shed 4 bases and J shed 3 bases, with 22 bases lying between them. The CDR3 loop spans 18 amino acids. Germline values: CDR1 LNHNV, CDR2 YYDKDF (reference sequence). As DNA, the CDR3 is TGTGCCACCAGCATTTTCCCCCCGGGGGGGAGCGTCAATCAGCCCCAGCATTTT. Protein product: CATSIFPPGGSVNQPQHF.

The sample holds a few counts of this clone. V usage is TRBV5-5 and J usage is TRBJ2-7, with 7 bases identical to TRBD1. Germline CDR1 reads SGHKS; CDR2 reads YYEKEE (reference sequence). Losses at the gene ends were 3 bases for V and 0 bases for J; bases not matched to a gene: 9. The CDR3 spans 16 residues. The CDR3 loop is CASSSDRAQSSYEQYF. CDR3 coding DNA: TGTGCCAGCAGCTCCGACAGGGCCCAAAGCTCCTACGAGCAGTACTTC.

This chain uses TRBV18 with TRBJ1-4; D perhaps matches TRBD1 (6 bases). The CDR3 runs to 14 residues. V was cut by 6 bases and J by 7 bases, with 15 bases left in between. Germline CDR1 is KGHSH and CDR2 is LQKENI. This chain's CDR3 is CASSKGEASEKLFF. CDR3 nucleotides: TGTGCCAGCTCCAAGGGGGAAGCGAGTGAAAAACTGTTTTTT.

This clone was observed a handful of times. The rearrangement uses TRBV5-4 and TRBJ1-4; 10 nucleotides align to TRBD1. The V segment lost 10 bases and the J segment 2 bases; nucleotides outside the gene matches: 8. Germline V gene lookup returns CDR1 SGHNT and CDR2 YYREEE (reference sequence). The CDR3 spans 15 residues. The CDR3 is CAGGTGVSTNEKLFF. DNA of the CDR3: TGTGCCGGGGGGACAGGGGTATCGACTAATGAAAAACTGTTTTTT.

This chain uses TRBV6-1 with TRBJ1-6; TRBD1 might be the D (6 bases). V gave up 4 bases and J gave up 6 bases, with 16 bases separating them. The CDR3 is 16 residues long. CDR1 MNHNS and CDR2 SASEGT come from the germline V gene. The CDR3 reads CASSGEGGRINSPLHF. In DNA form, the CDR3 reads TGTGCCAGCAGTGGAGAAGGGGGACGGATTAATTCACCCCTCCACTTT.

This chain connects TRBV19 to TRBJ2-7, with D maybe TRBD2 (6 bases). The CDR3 has 14 amino acids. CDR1 is LNHDA, CDR2 SQIVND, per germline (reference sequence). Trimming removed 6 bases at V and 0 bases at J, with 12 bases between. The CDR3 sequence: CASRSQGGSYEQYF. The CDR3 DNA reads as TGTGCCAGTAGAAGCCAGGGAGGCTCCTACGAGCAGTACTTC.

The chain is built from TRBV30 and TRBJ1-2, with D unclear. The V gene lost 5 bases and the J gene lost 8 bases, with 9 bases spanning the gap. CDR1 is GTSNPN, CDR2 SVGIG, per germline (reference sequence). CDR3 length equals 10 residues. In DNA form, the CDR3 reads TGTGCCTGGGGAGGGCTGGGCTACACCTTC. Amino acids: CAWGGLGYTF.

The chain is built from TRBV30 and TRBJ1-3; D gene uncertain. Deletions cut 0 bases from V and 0 bases from J, with 6 bases between. Germline V gives CDR1 GTSNPN, CDR2 SVGIG (reference sequence). The CDR3 covers 14 residues. Here the CDR3 reads CAWSVSVSGNTIYF. As DNA, the CDR3 is TGTGCCTGGAGTGTATCGGTCTCTGGAAACACCATATATTTT.

Concerning this clone: The sample contains more than one DNA sequence encoding this CDR3. The V call is TRBV29-1, the J call TRBJ1-1; D possibly corresponds to TRBD1 (6 bases). This CDR3 contains 13 residues. CDR1 SQVTM and CDR2 ANQGSEA come from the germline V gene. V dropped 8 bases and J dropped 5 bases, with 18 bases sitting between them. Here the CDR3 reads CSTSPQGGTEAFF. DNA of the CDR3: TGCAGCACCAGCCCACAGGGAGGGACTGAAGCTTTCTTT.

V usage is TRBV5-1 and J usage is TRBJ1-1, with 10 bases aligning to TRBD1. V shed 4 bases and J 4 bases; nucleotides not matched to a gene: 10. This CDR3 comprises 16 residues. Germline CDR1 SGHRS, CDR2 YFSETQ. In DNA form, the CDR3 reads TGCGCCAGCAGCAAGGGCGGGGGACAGGGGTTCACTGAAGCTTTCTTT. Amino acids: CASSKGGGQGFTEAFF.

This chain uses TRBV6-1 with TRBJ2-7; perhaps TRBD2 as D (6 bases). The CDR3 is 15 residues long. Trimming left V 4 bases short and J 2 bases short, with 15 bases between. The V gene's germline CDR1 is MNHNS and CDR2 SASEGT. Written as DNA, the CDR3 is TGTGCCAGCAGTGGGTCTTGGAGGGCCACCTACGAGCAGTACTTC. Translation gives CASSGSWRATYEQYF.

The chain is built from TRBV5-1 and TRBJ1-6, with 7 bases that match TRBD1. CDR3 length equals 16 residues. CDR1 SGHRS and CDR2 YFSETQ come from the germline V gene. Losses at the gene ends were 2 bases for V and 2 bases for J; bases not matched to a gene: 4. CDR3 coding DNA: TGCGCCAGCAGCTTCCCCGGGACAGCCTATAATTCACCCCTCCACTTT. Encoded protein: CASSFPGTAYNSPLHF.

This clone was recorded once. The CDR3 bases are TGTGCCACCAGCAGAGAGGGCAGGGGGGACACAGATACGCAGTATTTT. It yields the protein CATSREGRGDTDTQYF. The gene calls are TRBV15 and TRBJ2-3, with D possibly TRBD1 on 7 matching bases. Germline lookup yields CDR1 LNHNV and CDR2 YYDKDF (reference sequence). Trimming removed 0 bases at V and 2 bases at J, with 12 bases between. This CDR3 has 16 residues.

The chain has TRBV28 and TRBJ1-4, with D possibly being TRBD1 (5 bases). This CDR3 is 15 amino acids long. The ends were cut back, 3 bases at V and 6 bases at J, with 14 bases in the middle. Germline V gives CDR1 MDHEN, CDR2 SYDVKM. For the CDR3, the DNA is TGTGCCAGCAGTTTGGTTGATGGGGGGTATGAAAAACTGTTTTTT. Translating gives CASSLVDGGYEKLFF.

This chain connects TRBV2 to TRBJ2-3, with 11 bases fitting TRBD2. V was clipped by 7 bases and J by 6 bases; unmatched bases: 6. This CDR3 has 14 residues. CDR1 is SNHLY, CDR2 FYNNEI, per germline. This CDR3 reads CASKLAGELDTQYF. CDR3 in DNA: TGTGCCAGCAAACTAGCGGGGGAGTTGGATACGCAGTATTTT.

A remark on this clone: The germline gene is not matched at one end of the junction; a read error may be the cause. DNA for the CDR3: TGTGCCAGCAGCGCGAGCCCCGGGATGGGATCCAATGGCTACCCCTTC. Translated: CASSASPGMGSNGYPF. The V gene is TRBV9, the J gene TRBJ1-2; D not resolved. This CDR3 is built from 16 residues. CDR1 SGDLS and CDR2 YYNGEE come from the germline V gene.

The CDR3 region is CASSPSSGVNEQFF. The CDR3 DNA sequence: TGTGCCAGCTCACCAAGTTCGGGAGTTAATGAGCAGTTCTTC. The chain recombines TRBV18 with TRBJ2-1; tentative D call: TRBD2 (6 bases). Per the germline V gene, CDR1 is KGHSH and CDR2 is LQKENI. CDR3 length: 14 residues. The V end lost 2 bases, the J end lost 7 bases, and 12 bases lay between the germline ends.

The J gene is TRBJ1-2, the V gene TRBV6-6; D may be TRBD1 (6 bases). There are 14 residues in the CDR3. Trimming removed 2 bases at V and 8 bases at J, with 15 bases between. Per the germline V gene, CDR1 is MNHNY and CDR2 is SVGAGI (reference sequence). CDR3 sequence (DNA): TGTGCCAGCAGTTACGCCAGGGGAGACCAAGGCTACACCTTC. It encodes CASSYARGDQGYTF.